These 22 T cell receptor beta chains came from one sample sequenced in a study of shared clonotypes between healthy human individuals. Sequencing was performed with immunoSEQ multiplex PCR; in TCRdb, only in-frame clones are kept and a portion is missing. This sample has roughly 490,000 clones, with 76% found just once. The source material was PBMCs. The receptors derive from a woman between 35 and 50 years old in good health. Some clones in this sample may be carry-over from other donors' samples.

The genes are TRBV5-1 and TRBJ2-7; 9 bases are shared with TRBD2. The germline CDR1 and CDR2 sequences are SGHRS and YFSETQ. There are 15 residues in the CDR3. V was pared by 5 bases and J by 2 bases, with 8 bases of the junction left unmatched. The CDR3 is CASRKAGGSPYEQYF. The CDR3 nucleotides are TGCGCCAGCAGAAAAGCGGGAGGCTCTCCCTACGAGCAGTACTTC. Full variable domain (outside the CDR3, taken from reference TRBV5-1 and TRBJ2-7): KAGVTQTPRYLIKTRGQQVTLSCSPISGHRSVSWYQQTPGQGLQFLFEYFSETQRNKGNFPGRFSGRQFSNSRSEMNVSTLELGDSALYLCASRKAGGSPYEQYFGPGTRLTVT.

The chain uses TRBV30 and TRBJ2-1, with TRBD2 identical over 7 bases. Trimming removed 0 bases from V and 6 bases from J; junction bases left unmatched: 5. The CDR3 covers 14 residues. The V gene's germline CDR1 is GTSNPN and CDR2 SVGIG (reference sequence). Here the CDR3 DNA reads TGTGCCTGGAGTGTACTAAGCGGGACCAATGAGCAGTTCTTC. It is translated as CAWSVLSGTNEQFF. The full variable domain, with the rest looked up from reference TRBV30 and TRBJ2-1, is SQTIHQWPATLVQPVGSPLSLECTVEGTSNPNLYWYRQAAGRGLQLLFYSVGIGQISSEVPQNLSASRPQDRQFILSSKKLLLSDSGFYLCAWSVLSGTNEQFFGPGTRLTVL.

The rearrangement joins TRBV21-1 to TRBJ2-7; TRBD2 is taken as the D call from the table, unchecked against the DNA. TRBV21-1 constitutes a pseudogene. The CDR3 contains 12 residues. The CDR3 spells CASGEEPYEQYF. Written as DNA, the CDR3 is TGTGCCAGCGGGGAGGAGCCCTACGAGCAGTACTTC.

The V and J genes are TRBV15 and TRBJ2-7; 10 bases map to TRBD2. Germline CDR1 reads LNHNV; CDR2 reads YYDKDF (reference sequence). V was clipped by 1 base and J by 9 bases; unmatched bases: 9. The CDR3 loop spans 15 amino acids. This CDR3 reads CATSRASGGSFVQYF. The CDR3 DNA sequence: TGTGCCACCAGCAGAGCTAGCGGGGGCTCTTTTGTGCAGTACTTC.

This clone was detected a few times. The chain is built from TRBV18 and TRBJ1-5; D ambiguous. Between the trimmed V and J ends, which lost 6 bases and 9 bases, there was a span of 3 bases. Germline CDR1 and CDR2: KGHSH and LQKENI. This CDR3 has 9 amino acids. The CDR3 DNA follows: TGTGCCAGCTCCCCGCCCCAGCATTTT. It codes for CASSPPQHF.

J is TRBJ2-1 and V is TRBV29-1; TRBD1 is a possible D gene (6 bases). CDR1 and CDR2 (germline): SQVTM, ANQGSEA. This CDR3 is built from 13 residues. V lost 7 bases and J lost 10, with 20 bases in between. CDR3 in DNA: TGCAGCGCCCGGACAGTGGCCCTCAGGGAGCAGTTCTTC. Its protein is CSARTVALREQFF.

The CDR3 here is CASSSTVTEAFF. In nucleotides, the CDR3 is TGTGCCAGCAGCTCGACAGTTACTGAAGCTTTCTTT. The genes are TRBV7-9 and TRBJ1-1, with a possible D match to TRBD1 (5 bases). Germline-derived CDR1 and CDR2 are SEHNR and FQNEAQ (reference sequence). Deletions cut 4 bases from V and 5 bases from J, with 8 bases between. The length of the CDR3 is 12 residues.

The sample holds one count of this clone. The chain uses TRBV7-6 and TRBJ2-1; D call uncertain. Trimming cost V 1 base and J 8 bases, with 6 bases left between them. In germline, CDR1 is SGHVS, CDR2 FNYEAQ. The length of the CDR3 is 12 residues. For the CDR3, the DNA is TGTGCCAGCAGCTTAGAGGGTTATGAGCAGTTCTTC. Protein sequence: CASSLEGYEQFF.

The table lists this clone with a few counts. The chain links TRBV28 to TRBJ2-7; tentative D call: TRBD2 (5 bases). The V gene's germline CDR1 is MDHEN and CDR2 SYDVKM. V lost 4 bases, J lost 4 bases, and 20 bases lay in between. This CDR3 has 16 residues. The CDR3 loop reads CASSSPAERRGYEQYF. Written as DNA, the CDR3 is TGTGCCAGCAGTTCCCCCGCGGAGCGACGAGGGTACGAGCAGTACTTC.

This clone has a single count. Given a much more abundant clone one base away, this may be a read error. This sequence joins TRBV5-1 and TRBJ1-5; TRBD1 might be the D (6 bases). V was shortened by 0 bases and J by 0 bases, with 13 bases between the two germline ends. The V gene's germline CDR1 is SGHRS and CDR2 YFSETQ. The CDR3 has 17 amino acids. CDR3 residues: CASSLAPTGYSNQPQHF. The CDR3 DNA reads TGCGCCAGCAGCTTGGCCCCCACAGGGTATAGCAATCAGCCCCAGCATTTT.

This chain connects TRBV11-2 to TRBJ2-3; 12 bases are a match to TRBD2. The CDR3 is 16 residues long. Germline V gene lookup returns CDR1 SGHAT and CDR2 FQNNGV. J was trimmed by 5 bases and V by 6 bases; bases with no gene match: 9. The CDR3 coding sequence is TGTGCCAGCAGGGCGAGACTAGCGGGAGTAGGAGATACGCAGTATTTT. It encodes CASRARLAGVGDTQYF.

This rearrangement joins TRBV27 to TRBJ2-7; 9 bases line up with TRBD1. With 5 bases clipped from V and 2 bases from J, the junction kept 13 bases outside the gene matches. Germline V gene sequence: CDR1 MNHEY, CDR2 SMNVEV (reference sequence). This CDR3 is 17 amino acids long. CDR3 bases: TGTGCCAGCAGTAAGAATTACCGGGACAGGGTCGCCTACGAGCAGTACTTC. The encoded protein is CASSKNYRDRVAYEQYF.

V usage is TRBV7-6 and J usage is TRBJ2-2, with D tentatively TRBD2 (6 bases). V gave up 1 base and J gave up 8 bases, with 11 bases separating them. The CDR3 is 14 residues long. Per the germline V gene, CDR1 is SGHVS and CDR2 is FNYEAQ. As DNA, the CDR3 is TGTGCCAGCAGCTTAGGTTCTAGCGCTGGGGAGCTGTTTTTT. This encodes CASSLGSSAGELFF.

This clone was detected a few times. The chain uses TRBV5-1 and TRBJ2-1, with D unresolved. Trimming shortened V by 0 bases and J by 1 base, and 11 bases separated the two germline ends. CDR3 length: 16 residues. The germline CDR1 and CDR2 sequences are SGHRS and YFSETQ. CDR3 sequence: CASSLAGPASYNEQFF. The DNA for the CDR3 is TGCGCCAGCAGCTTGGCCGGGCCAGCATCCTACAATGAGCAGTTCTTC.

V and J are TRBV19 and TRBJ2-5; 11 bases agree with TRBD2. CDR1 and CDR2 from the germline V gene are LNHDA and SQIVND (reference sequence). V was clipped by 4 bases and J by 5 bases; unmatched bases: 6. The CDR3 spans 15 residues. CDR3 region: CASSTTSGRSETQYF. The CDR3 DNA reads as TGTGCCAGTAGTACTACTAGCGGGAGAAGTGAGACCCAGTACTTC.

This clone was seen once. V usage is TRBV7-9 and J usage is TRBJ2-7; D may be TRBD2 (6 bases). The CDR3 loop spans 14 amino acids. V lost 6 bases, J lost 0 bases, and 12 bases lay in between. Germline assignment: CDR1 SEHNR and CDR2 FQNEAQ (reference sequence). Written as DNA, the CDR3 is TGTGCCAGCAGTCGGCGGGAAGGCTCCTACGAGCAGTACTTC. This codes for CASSRREGSYEQYF.

The chain uses TRBV7-2 and TRBJ2-7; D is possibly TRBD2 (5 bases). Germline-derived CDR1 and CDR2 are SGHTA and FQGNSA. The CDR3 is 14 residues long. V shed 5 bases and J shed 9 bases, with 20 bases lying between them. The CDR3 sequence: CASSPRTWDEVQYF. Here the CDR3 DNA reads TGTGCCAGCAGCCCCCGGACTTGGGATGAGGTGCAGTACTTC. The full variable domain, with the rest looked up from reference TRBV7-2 and TRBJ2-7, is GAGVSQSPSNKVTEKGKDVELRCDPISGHTALYWYRQSLGQGLEFLIYFQGNSAPDKSGLPSDRFSAERTGGSVSTLTIQRTQQEDSAVYLCASSPRTWDEVQYFGPGTRLTVT.

The chain combines TRBV4-3 with TRBJ2-7; D gene ambiguous. This CDR3 spans 16 amino acids. Germline V gives CDR1 LGHNA, CDR2 YSLEER. The ends were cut back, 0 bases at V and 3 bases at J, with 15 bases in the middle. CDR3 in amino acids: CASSQDRRIANYEQYF. CDR3 nucleotides: TGCGCCAGCAGCCAAGATCGCCGAATAGCTAACTACGAGCAGTACTTC.

This sequence joins TRBV4-1 and TRBJ2-5; 9 bases map to TRBD2. Losses at the gene ends were 4 bases for V and 3 bases for J; bases not matched to a gene: 15. CDR1 MGHRA and CDR2 YSYEKL come from the germline V gene. This CDR3 comprises 18 residues. This CDR3 reads CASSPIDSGLAAEETQYF. The CDR3, as DNA: TGCGCCAGCAGCCCCATCGACTCGGGACTAGCAGCTGAAGAGACCCAGTACTTC.

This chain connects TRBV5-1 to TRBJ1-2; D gene uncertain. V lost 4 bases to trimming and J lost 2 bases, with 9 bases between them. The CDR3 is 13 residues long. Germline-derived CDR1 and CDR2 are SGHRS and YFSETQ. CDR3 sequence (DNA): TGCGCCAGCAGCCTTGGCGAGAACTATGGCTACACCTTC. This translates into CASSLGENYGYTF.

The chain's CDR3 is CASSLGLNGKQYF. The DNA for the CDR3 is TGTGCCAGCAGCTTAGGACTCAACGGGAAGCAGTACTTC. The chain uses TRBV7-9 and TRBJ2-7; D may be TRBD2 (5 bases). Germline CDR1 reads SEHNR; CDR2 reads FQNEAQ (reference sequence). V was pared by 1 base and J by 8 bases, with 12 bases between. The CDR3 is 13 amino acids.

This clone was seen only a few times. The chain uses TRBV4-2 and TRBJ2-1; D gene unclear. Trimming cost V 0 bases and J 2 bases, with 11 bases left between them. This CDR3 contains 16 residues. CDR1 is LGHNA, CDR2 YNFKEQ, per germline. CDR3 DNA sequence: TGTGCCAGCAGCCAAGATGCCCCAGCTGCCTACAATGAGCAGTTCTTC. This sequence encodes CASSQDAPAAYNEQFF.